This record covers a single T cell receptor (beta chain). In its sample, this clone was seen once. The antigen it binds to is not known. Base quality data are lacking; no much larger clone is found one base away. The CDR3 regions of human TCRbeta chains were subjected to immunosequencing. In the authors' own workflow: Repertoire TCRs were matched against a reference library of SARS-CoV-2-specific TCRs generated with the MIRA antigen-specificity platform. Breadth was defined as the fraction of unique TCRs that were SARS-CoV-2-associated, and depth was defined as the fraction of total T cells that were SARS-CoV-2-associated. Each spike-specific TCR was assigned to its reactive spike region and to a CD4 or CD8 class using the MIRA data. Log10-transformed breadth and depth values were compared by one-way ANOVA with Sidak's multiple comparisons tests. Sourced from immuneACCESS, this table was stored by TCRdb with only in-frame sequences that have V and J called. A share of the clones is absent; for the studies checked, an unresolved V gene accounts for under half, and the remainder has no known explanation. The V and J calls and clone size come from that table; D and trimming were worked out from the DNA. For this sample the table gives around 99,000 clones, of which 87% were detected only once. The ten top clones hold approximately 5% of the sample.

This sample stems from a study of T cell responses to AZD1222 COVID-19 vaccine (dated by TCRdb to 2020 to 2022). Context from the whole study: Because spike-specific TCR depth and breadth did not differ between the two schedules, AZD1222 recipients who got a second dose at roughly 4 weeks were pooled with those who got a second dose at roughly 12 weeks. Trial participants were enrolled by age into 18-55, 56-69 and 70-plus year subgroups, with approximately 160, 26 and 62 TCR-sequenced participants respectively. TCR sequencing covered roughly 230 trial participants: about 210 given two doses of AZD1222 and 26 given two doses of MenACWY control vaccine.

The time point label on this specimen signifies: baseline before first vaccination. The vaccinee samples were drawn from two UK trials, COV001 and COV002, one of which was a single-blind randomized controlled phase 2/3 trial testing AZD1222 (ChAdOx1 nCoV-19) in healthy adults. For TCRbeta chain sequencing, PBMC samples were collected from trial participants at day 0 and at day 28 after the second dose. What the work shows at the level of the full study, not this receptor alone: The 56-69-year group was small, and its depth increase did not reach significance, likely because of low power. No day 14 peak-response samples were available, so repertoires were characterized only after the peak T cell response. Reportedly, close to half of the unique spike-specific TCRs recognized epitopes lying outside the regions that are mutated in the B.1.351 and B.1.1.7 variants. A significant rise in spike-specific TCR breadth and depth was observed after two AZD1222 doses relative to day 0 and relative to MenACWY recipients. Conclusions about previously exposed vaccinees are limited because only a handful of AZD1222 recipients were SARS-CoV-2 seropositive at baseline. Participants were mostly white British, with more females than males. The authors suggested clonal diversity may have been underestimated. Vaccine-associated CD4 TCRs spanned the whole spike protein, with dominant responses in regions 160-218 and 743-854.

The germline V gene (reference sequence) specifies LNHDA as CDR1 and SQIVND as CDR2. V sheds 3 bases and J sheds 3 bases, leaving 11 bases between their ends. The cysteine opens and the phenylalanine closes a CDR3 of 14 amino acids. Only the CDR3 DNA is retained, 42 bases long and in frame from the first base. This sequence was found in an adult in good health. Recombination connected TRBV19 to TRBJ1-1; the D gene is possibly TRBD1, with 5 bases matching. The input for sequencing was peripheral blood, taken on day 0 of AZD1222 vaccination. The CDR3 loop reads CASSIGGGYTEAFF. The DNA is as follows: TGTGCCAGTAGTATTGGGGGAGGGTACACTGAAGCTTTCTTT.